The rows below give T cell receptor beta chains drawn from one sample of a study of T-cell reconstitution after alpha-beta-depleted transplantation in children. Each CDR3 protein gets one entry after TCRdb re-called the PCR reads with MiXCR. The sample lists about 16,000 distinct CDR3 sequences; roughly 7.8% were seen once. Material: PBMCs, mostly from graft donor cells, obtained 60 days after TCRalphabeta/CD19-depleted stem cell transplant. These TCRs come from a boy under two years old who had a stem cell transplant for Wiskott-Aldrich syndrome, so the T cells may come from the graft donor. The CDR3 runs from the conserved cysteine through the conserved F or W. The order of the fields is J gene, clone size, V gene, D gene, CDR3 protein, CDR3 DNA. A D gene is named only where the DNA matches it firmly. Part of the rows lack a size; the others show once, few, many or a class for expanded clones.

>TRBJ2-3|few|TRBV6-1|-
CASSDTSLRRDTQYF
TGTGCCAGCAGTGATACTAGTTTACGGCGAGATACGCAGTATTTT
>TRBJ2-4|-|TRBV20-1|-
CSARMTENIQYF
TGCAGTGCTAGAATGACAGAAAACATTCAGTACTTC
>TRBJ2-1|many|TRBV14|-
CASSQGRFFEQFF
TGTGCCAGCAGCCAGGGTCGTTTTTTTGAGCAGTTCTTC
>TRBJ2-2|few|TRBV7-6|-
CASSLVTGNTGELFF
TGTGCCAGCAGCTTAGTGACAGGGAACACCGGGGAGCTGTTTTTT
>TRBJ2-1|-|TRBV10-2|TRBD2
CASRLAGAGNEQFF
TGCGCCAGCAGACTAGCGGGAGCTGGAAATGAGCAGTTCTTC
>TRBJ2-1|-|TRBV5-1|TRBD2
CASGASGISYNEQFF
TGCGCCAGCGGGGCTAGCGGGATTAGTTACAATGAGCAGTTCTTC
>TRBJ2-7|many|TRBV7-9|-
CASTRGLFSEQYF
TGTGCCAGCACCAGAGGGCTTTTTAGCGAGCAGTACTTC
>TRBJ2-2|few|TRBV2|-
CASRALVEGGELFF
TGTGCCAGCAGAGCACTAGTGGAGGGGGGGGAGCTGTTTTTT
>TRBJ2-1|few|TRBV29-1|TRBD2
CSVEGLAGVRWHEQFF
TGCAGCGTTGAAGGGTTAGCGGGGGTTCGGTGGCATGAGCAGTTCTTC
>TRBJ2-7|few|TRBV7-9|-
CASSFDLSYEQYF
TGTGCCAGCAGCTTTGACCTATCCTACGAGCAGTACTTC
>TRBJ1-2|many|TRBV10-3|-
CAIKGTTRTSNYGYTF
TGTGCCATCAAGGGGACAACTCGTACTTCTAACTATGGCTACACCTTC
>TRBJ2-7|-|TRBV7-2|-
CASSLGSALLGEQYF
TGTGCCAGCAGCTTAGGGTCCGCGCTCCTTGGCGAGCAGTACTTC
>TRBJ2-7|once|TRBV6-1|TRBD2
CASSETWGGSSGRFYEQYF
TGTGCCAGCAGTGAGACCTGGGGGGGGAGTAGCGGAAGGTTCTACGAGCAGTACTTC